This note documents a single T cell receptor beta chain sequence. The antigen remains unidentified. The CDR3 spans 16 residues. Germline CDR1 and CDR2: MGHDK and SYGVNS. Trimming removed 4 bases from V and 6 bases from J, with 19 bases in between. Libraries were prepared by immunoSEQ multiplex PCR; TCRdb keeps only in-frame clonotypes and omits some of them. The sample shows over 55,000 clones, over 80% of them seen only once. The sample originates from a study of T cell responses to AZD1222 COVID-19 vaccine. Overall study: Analysis merged second doses at about 4 or about 12 weeks. Study conclusions and caveats: Donors were mostly white British, more females; clonal diversity possibly underestimated. Sampling captured repertoires only after the peak T cell response.

The J gene is TRBJ2-1, the V gene TRBV25-1; the D gene is possibly TRBD2 (5 bases). The receptor was isolated from an adult in good health. The sequencing here drew on peripheral blood, taken on day 0 of AZD1222 vaccination. The CDR3 is CASSASYGVGSNEQFF. The CDR3 DNA is TGTGCCAGCAGTGCCTCCTACGGGGTCGGCTCCAATGAGCAGTTCTTC.